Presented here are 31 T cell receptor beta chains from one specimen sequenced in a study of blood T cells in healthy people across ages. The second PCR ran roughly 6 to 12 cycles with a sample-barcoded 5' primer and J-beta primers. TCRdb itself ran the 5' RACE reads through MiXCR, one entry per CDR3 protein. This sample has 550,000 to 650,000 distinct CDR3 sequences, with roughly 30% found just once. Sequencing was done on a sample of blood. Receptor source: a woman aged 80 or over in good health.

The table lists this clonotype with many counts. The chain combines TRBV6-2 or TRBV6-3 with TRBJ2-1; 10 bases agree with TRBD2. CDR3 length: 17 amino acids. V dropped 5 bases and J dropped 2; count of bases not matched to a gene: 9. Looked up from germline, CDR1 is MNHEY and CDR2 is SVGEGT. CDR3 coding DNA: TGTGCCAGCAGTCTTTCTAGCGGGGGTAACGCCTACAATGAGCAGTTCTTC. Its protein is CASSLSSGGNAYNEQFF.

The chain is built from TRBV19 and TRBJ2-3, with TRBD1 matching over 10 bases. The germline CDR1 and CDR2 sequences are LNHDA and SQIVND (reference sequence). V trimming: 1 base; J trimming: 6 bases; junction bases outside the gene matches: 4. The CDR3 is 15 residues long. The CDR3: CASSIATGGPDTQYF. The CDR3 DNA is TGTGCCAGTAGTATAGCGACAGGGGGCCCGGATACGCAGTATTTT.

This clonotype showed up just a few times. The CDR3 DNA reads TGTGCCAGCAGTGAAGCACAAAATTCACCCCTCCACTTT. This sequence encodes CASSEAQNSPLHF. This chain links TRBV6-1 with TRBJ1-6, with unresolved D. Per the germline V gene, CDR1 is MNHNS and CDR2 is SASEGT. This CDR3 is 13 amino acids long. V shed 0 bases and J shed 7 bases, with 4 bases lying between them.

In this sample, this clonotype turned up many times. The CDR3 loop is CSARAGGPPETQYF. Here the CDR3 DNA reads TGCAGTGCTAGAGCGGGGGGCCCTCCGGAGACCCAGTACTTC. The V gene is TRBV20-1, the J gene TRBJ2-5, with D maybe TRBD2 (7 bases). CDR3 length equals 14 residues. The germline V gene encodes CDR1 DFQATT and CDR2 SNEGSKA (reference sequence). V lost 1 base and J lost 5, with 14 bases in between.

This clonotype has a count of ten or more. CDR3 residues: CASSNSGNSPLHF. The CDR3 region has the DNA TGTGCCAGCTCAAACAGTGGCAATTCACCCCTCCACTTT. V and J are TRBV18 and TRBJ1-6; D unclear. The CDR3 spans 13 residues. Trimming left V 5 bases short and J 7 bases short, with 9 bases between. The V gene's germline CDR1 is KGHSH and CDR2 LQKENI.

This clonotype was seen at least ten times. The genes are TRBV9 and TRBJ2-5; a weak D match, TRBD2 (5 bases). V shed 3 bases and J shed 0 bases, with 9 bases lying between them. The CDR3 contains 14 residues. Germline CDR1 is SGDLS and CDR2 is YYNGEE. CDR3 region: CASSGTPYQETQYF. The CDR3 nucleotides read TGTGCCAGCAGCGGGACTCCGTACCAAGAGACCCAGTACTTC.

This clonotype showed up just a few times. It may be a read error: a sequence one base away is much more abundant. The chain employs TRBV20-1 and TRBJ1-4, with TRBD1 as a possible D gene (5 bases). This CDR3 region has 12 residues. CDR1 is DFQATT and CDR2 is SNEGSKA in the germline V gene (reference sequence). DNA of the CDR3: TGCAGTGCCCAGACCTGGGGGGAAAAACGGTTTTTT. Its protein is CSAQTWGEKRFF.

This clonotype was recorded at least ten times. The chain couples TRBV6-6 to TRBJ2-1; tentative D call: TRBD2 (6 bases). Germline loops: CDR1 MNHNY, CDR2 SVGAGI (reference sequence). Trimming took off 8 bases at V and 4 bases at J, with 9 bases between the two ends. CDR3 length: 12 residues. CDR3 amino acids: CASFRGYNEQFF. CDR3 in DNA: TGTGCCAGCTTCCGGGGGTACAATGAGCAGTTCTTC.

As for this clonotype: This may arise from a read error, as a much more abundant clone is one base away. The CDR3 DNA follows: TGTGCCGGCAGTTACCCTGGGCTCCCGGATACGCAGTATTTT. Protein: CAGSYPGLPDTQYF. The chain uses TRBV6-2 or TRBV6-3 and TRBJ2-3; D is undetermined. CDR1 is MNHEY and CDR2 is SVGEGT in the germline V gene. The length of the CDR3 is 14 residues.

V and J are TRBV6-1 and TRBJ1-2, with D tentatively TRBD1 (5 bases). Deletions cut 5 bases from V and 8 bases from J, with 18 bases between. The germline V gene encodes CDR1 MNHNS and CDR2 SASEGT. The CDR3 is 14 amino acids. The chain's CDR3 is CASSRTQGSGGYTF. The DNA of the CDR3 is TGTGCCAGCAGTAGGACCCAGGGTTCAGGCGGCTACACCTTC.

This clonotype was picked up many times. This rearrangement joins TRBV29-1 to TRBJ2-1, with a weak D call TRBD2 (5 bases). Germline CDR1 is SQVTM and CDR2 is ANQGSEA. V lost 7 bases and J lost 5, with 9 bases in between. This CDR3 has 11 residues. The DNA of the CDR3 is TGCAGCGCTGGAGCGGACAATGAGCAGTTCTTC. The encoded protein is CSAGADNEQFF.

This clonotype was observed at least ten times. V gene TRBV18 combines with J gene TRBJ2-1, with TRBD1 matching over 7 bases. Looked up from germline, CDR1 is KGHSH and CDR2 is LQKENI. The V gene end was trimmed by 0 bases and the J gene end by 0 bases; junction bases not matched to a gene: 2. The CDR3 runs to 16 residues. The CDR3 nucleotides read TGTGCCAGCTCACCACCCGGACAGGCCTCCTACAATGAGCAGTTCTTC. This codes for CASSPPGQASYNEQFF. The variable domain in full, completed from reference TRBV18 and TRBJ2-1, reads NAGVMQNPRHLVRRRGQEARLRCSPMKGHSHVYWYRQLPEEGLKFMVYLQKENIIDESGMPKERFSAEFPKEGPSILRIQQVVRGDSAAYFCASSPPGQASYNEQFFGPGTRLTVL.

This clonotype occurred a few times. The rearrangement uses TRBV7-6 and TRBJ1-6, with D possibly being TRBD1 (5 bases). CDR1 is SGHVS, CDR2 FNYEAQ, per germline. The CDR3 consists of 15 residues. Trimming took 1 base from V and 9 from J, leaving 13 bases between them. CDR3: CASSLVEGLGSPLHF. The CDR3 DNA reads TGTGCCAGCAGCTTAGTTGAGGGACTTGGTTCACCCCTCCACTTT.

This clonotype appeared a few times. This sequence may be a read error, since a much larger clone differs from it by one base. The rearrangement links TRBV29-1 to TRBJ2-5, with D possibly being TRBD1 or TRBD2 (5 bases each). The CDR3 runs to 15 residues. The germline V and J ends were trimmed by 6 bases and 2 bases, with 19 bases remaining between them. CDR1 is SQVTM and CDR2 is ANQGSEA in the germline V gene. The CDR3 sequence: CSVRGRAELQETQYF. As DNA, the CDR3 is TGCAGCGTGAGGGGACGAGCGGAGCTACAAGAGACCCAGTACTTC.

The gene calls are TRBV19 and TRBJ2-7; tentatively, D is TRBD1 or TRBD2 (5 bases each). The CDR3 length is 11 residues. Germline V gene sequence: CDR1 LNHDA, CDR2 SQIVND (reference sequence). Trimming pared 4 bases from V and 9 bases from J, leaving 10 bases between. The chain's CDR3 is CASSTGTGQYF. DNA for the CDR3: TGTGCCAGTAGTACGGGGACGGGGCAGTACTTC. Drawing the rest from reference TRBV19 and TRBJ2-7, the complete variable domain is DGGITQSPKYLFRKEGQNVTLSCEQNLNHDAMYWYRQDPGQGLRLIYYSQIVNDFQKGDIAEGYSVSREKKESFPLTVTSAQKNPTAFYLCASSTGTGQYFGPGTRLTVT.

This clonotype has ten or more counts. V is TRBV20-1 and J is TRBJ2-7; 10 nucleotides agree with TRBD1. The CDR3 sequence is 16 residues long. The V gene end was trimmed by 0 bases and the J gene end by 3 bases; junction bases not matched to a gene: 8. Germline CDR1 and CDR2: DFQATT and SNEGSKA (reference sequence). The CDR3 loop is CSARDHSGTGVYEQYF. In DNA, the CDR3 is TGCAGTGCTAGAGATCATTCCGGGACAGGGGTCTACGAGCAGTACTTC.

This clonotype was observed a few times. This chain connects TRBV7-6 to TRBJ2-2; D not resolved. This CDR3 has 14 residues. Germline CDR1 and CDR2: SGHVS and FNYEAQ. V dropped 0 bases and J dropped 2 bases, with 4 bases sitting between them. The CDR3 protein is CASSLASNTGELFF. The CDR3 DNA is TGTGCCAGCAGCTTAGCGAGCAACACCGGGGAGCTGTTTTTT.

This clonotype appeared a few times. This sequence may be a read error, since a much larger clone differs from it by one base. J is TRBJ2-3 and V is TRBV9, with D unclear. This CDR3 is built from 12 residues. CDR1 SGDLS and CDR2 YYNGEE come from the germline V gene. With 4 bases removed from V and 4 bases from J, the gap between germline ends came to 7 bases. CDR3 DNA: TGTGCCAGCAGCACACTCGCAGATACGCAGTATTTT. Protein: CASSTLADTQYF.

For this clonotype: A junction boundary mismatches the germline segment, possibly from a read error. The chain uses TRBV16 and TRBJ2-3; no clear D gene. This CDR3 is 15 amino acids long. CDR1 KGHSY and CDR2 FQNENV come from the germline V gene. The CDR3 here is CASSQLAGNTDAQYF. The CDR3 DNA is TGTGCCAGCAGCCAACTTGCTGGAAACACAGATGCGCAGTATTTT.

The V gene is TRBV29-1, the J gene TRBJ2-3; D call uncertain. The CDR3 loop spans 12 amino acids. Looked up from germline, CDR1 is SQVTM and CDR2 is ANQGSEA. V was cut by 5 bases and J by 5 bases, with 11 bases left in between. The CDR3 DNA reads TGCAGCGTTTTTGTCCTAGGAGATACGCAGTATTTT. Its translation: CSVFVLGDTQYF.

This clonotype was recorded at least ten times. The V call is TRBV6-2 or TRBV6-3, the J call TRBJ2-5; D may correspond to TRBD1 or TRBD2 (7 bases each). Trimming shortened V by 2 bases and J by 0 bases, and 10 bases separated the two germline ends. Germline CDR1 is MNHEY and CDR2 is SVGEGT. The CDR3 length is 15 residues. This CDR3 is CASSYQGGYQETQYF. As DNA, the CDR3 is TGTGCCAGCAGTTACCAGGGGGGGTACCAAGAGACCCAGTACTTC.

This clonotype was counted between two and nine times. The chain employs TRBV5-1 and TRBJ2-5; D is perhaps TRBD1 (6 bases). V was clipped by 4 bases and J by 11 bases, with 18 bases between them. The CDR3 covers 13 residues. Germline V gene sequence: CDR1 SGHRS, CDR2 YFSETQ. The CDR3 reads CASSTHREGEQYF. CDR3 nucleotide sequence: TGCGCCAGCAGCACCCACAGGGAAGGTGAGCAGTACTTC.

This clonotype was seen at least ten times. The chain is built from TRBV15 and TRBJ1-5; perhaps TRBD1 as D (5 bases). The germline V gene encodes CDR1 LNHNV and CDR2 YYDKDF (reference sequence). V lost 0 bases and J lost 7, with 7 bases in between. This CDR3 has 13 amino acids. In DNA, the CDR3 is TGTGCCACCAGCAGAGAGGGGCAGCAGCCCCAGCATTTT. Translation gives CATSREGQQPQHF.

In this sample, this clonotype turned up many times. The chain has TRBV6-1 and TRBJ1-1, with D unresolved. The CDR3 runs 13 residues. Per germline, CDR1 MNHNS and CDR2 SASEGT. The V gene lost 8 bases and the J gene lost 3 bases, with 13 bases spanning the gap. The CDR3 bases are TGTGCCAGCCGAGACCCAGGAGACACTGAAGCTTTCTTT. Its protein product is CASRDPGDTEAFF.

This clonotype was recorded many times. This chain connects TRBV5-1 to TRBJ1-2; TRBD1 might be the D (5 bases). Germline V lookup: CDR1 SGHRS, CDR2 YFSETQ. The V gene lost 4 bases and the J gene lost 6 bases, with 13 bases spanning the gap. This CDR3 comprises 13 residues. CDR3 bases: TGCGCCAGCAGCCCCAGGCCGGGGGATGGCTACACCTTC. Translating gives CASSPRPGDGYTF.

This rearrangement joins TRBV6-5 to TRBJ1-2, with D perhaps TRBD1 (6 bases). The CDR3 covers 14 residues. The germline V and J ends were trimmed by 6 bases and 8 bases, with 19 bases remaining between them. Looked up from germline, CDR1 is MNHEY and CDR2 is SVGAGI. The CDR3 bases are TGTGCCAGCAGCTCCGGACAGCCTCTTAGGGGCTACACCTTC. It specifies CASSSGQPLRGYTF.

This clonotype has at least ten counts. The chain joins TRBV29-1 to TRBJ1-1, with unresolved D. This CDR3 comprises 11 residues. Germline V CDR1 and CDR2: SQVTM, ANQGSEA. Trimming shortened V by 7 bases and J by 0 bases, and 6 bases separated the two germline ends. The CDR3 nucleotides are TGCAGCGCTACACTGAACACTGAAGCTTTCTTT. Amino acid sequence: CSATLNTEAFF.

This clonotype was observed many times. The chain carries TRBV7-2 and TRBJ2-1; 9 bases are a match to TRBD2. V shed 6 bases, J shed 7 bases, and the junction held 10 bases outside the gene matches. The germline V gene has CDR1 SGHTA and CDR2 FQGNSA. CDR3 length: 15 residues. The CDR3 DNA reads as TGTGCCAGCAGTGGTCGCGGGGGGGCGGGGAATGAGCAGTTCTTC. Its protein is CASSGRGGAGNEQFF. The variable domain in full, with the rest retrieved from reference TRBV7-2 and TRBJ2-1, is GAGVSQSPSNKVTEKGKDVELRCDPISGHTALYWYRQSLGQGLEFLIYFQGNSAPDKSGLPSDRFSAERTGGSVSTLTIQRTQQEDSAVYLCASSGRGGAGNEQFFGPGTRLTVL.

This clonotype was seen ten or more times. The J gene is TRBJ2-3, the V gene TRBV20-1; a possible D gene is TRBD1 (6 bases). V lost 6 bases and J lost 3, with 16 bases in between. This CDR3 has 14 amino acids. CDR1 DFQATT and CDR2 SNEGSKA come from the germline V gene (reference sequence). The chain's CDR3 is CSATPGRGTDTQYF. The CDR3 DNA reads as TGCAGTGCAACCCCGGGAAGGGGGACAGATACGCAGTATTTT.

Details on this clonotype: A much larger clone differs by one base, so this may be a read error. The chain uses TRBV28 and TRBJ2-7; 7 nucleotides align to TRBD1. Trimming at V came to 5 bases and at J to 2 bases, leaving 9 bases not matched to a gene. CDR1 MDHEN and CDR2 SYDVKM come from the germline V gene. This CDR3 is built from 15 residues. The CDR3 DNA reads TGTGCCAGCAGTCCATCCGGGACAGCAGCCTACGAGCAGTACTTC. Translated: CASSPSGTAAYEQYF.

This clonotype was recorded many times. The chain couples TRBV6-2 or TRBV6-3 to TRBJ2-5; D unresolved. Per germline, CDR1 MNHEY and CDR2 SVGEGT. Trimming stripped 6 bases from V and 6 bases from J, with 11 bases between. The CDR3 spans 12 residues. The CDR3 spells CASSPLFKTQYF. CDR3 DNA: TGTGCCAGCAGCCCCCTATTTAAGACCCAGTACTTC.